The subject of this entry is one T cell receptor (beta chain). Its specificity is unknown. CDR3 length equals 11 residues. Trimming removed 5 bases at V and 7 bases at J, with 9 bases between. Germline values: CDR1 MNHEY, CDR2 SVGAGI. The data are from a study of beta chain features in type 1 diabetes. Whole-study results and caveats: Over-representation of high TCR-expressing cells was a possible consequence of cDNA sequencing.

As every portion of the isolated RNA was reverse transcribed, the sequencing read expressed TCRB transcripts. There were approximately 3.7 million reads on average in the naive, central memory and regulatory T cell samples. Profiled with immunoSEQ multiplex PCR; TCRdb holds only in-frame clones, not every one. The sample has about 410,000 clones; approximately 15% are singletons. The V gene is TRBV6-5, the J gene TRBJ2-7; D remains ambiguous. This receptor was obtained from a man aged 25-45 years in good health. Input material: naive CD4+ T cells from blood. CDR3 amino acids: CASSRKQEQYF. The CDR3 nucleotides read TGTGCCAGCAGTAGAAAACAGGAGCAGTACTTC.